Listed here are 28 T cell receptor beta chains from one sample, sequenced in a study of shared clonotypes between healthy human individuals (dated by TCRdb to about 2020). Libraries were prepared through the immunoSEQ multiplex PCR assay. TCRdb re-hosts the immuneACCESS table, in-frame sequences only. Its copies lack some clones; in the studies checked, an unresolved V gene accounts for under half of them, and the cause for the rest is not known. This sample is represented by roughly 2.4 million clones; approximately 95% of them were singletons. The top ten clones comprise over 0.1% of the sample. Sequences were obtained from naive CD4+ T cells sorted from blood. Taken with the paper, the label for cell subset or site translates to: CD45RA+ positively selected. The receptors derive from a man younger than 35 in good health.

The V and J genes are TRBV5-1 and TRBJ2-7; unclear D gene. The CDR3 length is 14 residues. Between the trimmed V and J ends, which lost 0 bases and 1 base, there was a span of 8 bases. Germline V gene data show CDR1 as SGHRS and CDR2 as YFSETQ. CDR3: CASSLALESYEQYF. The CDR3 DNA reads TGCGCCAGCAGCTTGGCCTTGGAGTCCTACGAGCAGTACTTC.

The CDR3 nucleotides are TGTGCCAGCAGTGGGACCAGCAATCAGCCCCAGCATTTT. Encoded protein: CASSGTSNQPQHF. The rearrangement joins TRBV6-6 to TRBJ1-5; TRBD1 is a possible D gene (5 bases). Trimming left V 5 bases short and J 1 base short, with 6 bases between. The CDR3 runs to 13 residues. Germline lookup yields CDR1 MNHNY and CDR2 SVGAGI (reference sequence).

This chain links TRBV4-3 with TRBJ2-7; 7 nucleotides align to TRBD2. This CDR3 is built from 15 residues. In germline, CDR1 is LGHNA, CDR2 YSLEER. The V gene end was trimmed by 4 bases and the J gene end by 4 bases; junction bases not matched to a gene: 10. This CDR3 is CASSLNYREEYEQYF. In DNA form, the CDR3 reads TGCGCCAGCAGCCTAAACTACCGGGAGGAGTACGAGCAGTACTTC.

A note on this clone: This same CDR3 is encoded by further DNA sequences in the sample. The chain couples TRBV5-1 to TRBJ2-5, with D perhaps matching TRBD2 (5 bases). The V end was cut by 4 bases, the J end by 2 bases, with 12 bases between. The CDR3 consists of 14 residues. CDR1 is SGHRS and CDR2 is YFSETQ in the germline V gene. The CDR3, as DNA: TGCGCCAGCAGCCCCGGACTGGCGCAAGAGACCCAGTACTTC. Amino acids: CASSPGLAQETQYF.

This clone came up once. The chain has TRBV19 and TRBJ2-7; a weak D match, TRBD1 (6 bases). This CDR3 has 15 amino acids. Germline V gene sequence: CDR1 LNHDA, CDR2 SQIVND (reference sequence). The V gene lost 3 bases and the J gene lost 2 bases, with 14 bases spanning the gap. DNA for the CDR3: TGTGCCAGTAGTATCGCCTTACAGGGTACCTACGAGCAGTACTTC. Its protein product is CASSIALQGTYEQYF.

This rearrangement joins TRBV7-9 to TRBJ1-3; maybe TRBD1 (5 bases). V shed 5 bases and J shed 1 base, with 12 bases lying between them. Per the germline V gene, CDR1 is SEHNR and CDR2 is FQNEAQ (reference sequence). This CDR3 comprises 15 residues. The CDR3 protein is CASSLRDLSGNTIYF. Here the CDR3 DNA reads TGTGCCAGCAGCCTCCGGGACCTTTCTGGAAACACCATATATTTT. The variable domain in full, completed from reference TRBV7-9 and TRBJ1-3, reads DTGVSQNPRHKITKRGQNVTFRCDPISEHNRLYWYRQTLGQGPEFLTYFQNEAQLEKSRLLSDRFSAERPKGSFSTLEIQRTEQGDSAMYLCASSLRDLSGNTIYFGEGSWLTVV.

The chain couples TRBV9 to TRBJ1-4; the D is unclear. Trimming took off 0 bases at V and 6 bases at J, with 9 bases between the two ends. The CDR3 loop spans 14 amino acids. Germline V gene sequence: CDR1 SGDLS, CDR2 YYNGEE. CDR3 amino acids: CASSVGQVDEKLFF. The CDR3, as DNA: TGTGCCAGCAGCGTAGGGCAGGTAGATGAAAAACTGTTTTTT.

Details on this clone: The sample contains more than one DNA sequence encoding this CDR3. The J gene is TRBJ1-6, the V gene TRBV5-6, with D perhaps TRBD1 (5 bases). The V gene's germline CDR1 is SGHDT and CDR2 YYEEEE. The CDR3 loop spans 14 amino acids. Trimming removed 0 bases from V and 9 bases from J, with 10 bases in between. The CDR3 region is CASSLDRGVSPLHF. As DNA, the CDR3 is TGTGCCAGCAGCTTGGATCGGGGGGTTTCACCCCTCCACTTT.

The chain employs TRBV4-1 and TRBJ2-2; maybe TRBD2 (6 bases). In germline, CDR1 is MGHRA, CDR2 YSYEKL. V dropped 1 base and J dropped 3 bases, with 15 bases sitting between them. This CDR3 region has 17 residues. The CDR3 sequence: CASSQVGSGGHTGELFF. CDR3 bases: TGCGCCAGCAGCCAAGTGGGGTCAGGAGGGCACACCGGGGAGCTGTTTTTT.

This chain connects TRBV6-5 to TRBJ2-2; D not certain. The CDR3 is 15 amino acids. Deletions cut 3 bases from V and 1 base from J, with 9 bases between. In germline, CDR1 is MNHEY, CDR2 SVGAGI. DNA for the CDR3: TGTGCCAGCAGTTATAACGAAAAGAACACCGGGGAGCTGTTTTTT. This translates into CASSYNEKNTGELFF.

This sequence joins TRBV5-1 and TRBJ2-3; D remains unclear. The germline V gene encodes CDR1 SGHRS and CDR2 YFSETQ. Trimming cost V 5 bases and J 2 bases, with 6 bases left between them. The CDR3 sequence is 12 residues long. CDR3 amino acids: CASRDATDTQYF. The DNA for the CDR3 is TGCGCCAGCAGGGATGCCACAGATACGCAGTATTTT.

This CDR3 reads CASGLESNYGYTF. DNA of the CDR3: TGTGCTAGTGGTTTGGAAAGTAACTATGGCTACACCTTC. This chain connects TRBV12-5 to TRBJ1-2, with D uncertain. Germline V gene lookup returns CDR1 LGHNT and CDR2 FRNRAP. V lost 1 base, J lost 1 base, and 4 bases lay in between. The CDR3 totals 13 residues. Together with reference TRBV12-5 and TRBJ1-2, the CDR3 gives the full variable domain: DARVTQTPRHKVTEMGQEVTMRCQPILGHNTVFWYRQTMMQGLELLAYFRNRAPLDDSGMPKDRFSAEMPDATLATLKIQPSEPRDSAVYFCASGLESNYGYTFGSGTRLTVV.

CDR3 coding DNA: TGTGCCAGCAGTCAACAGGGTGTGGATCAGCCCCAGCATTTT. Amino acid sequence: CASSQQGVDQPQHF. The rearrangement uses TRBV2 and TRBJ1-5; maybe TRBD1 (6 bases). The CDR3 loop spans 14 amino acids. The V and J ends lost 5 bases and 5 bases respectively, with 13 bases between them. CDR1 is SNHLY and CDR2 is FYNNEI in the germline V gene.

This clone was found once. The J gene is TRBJ2-2, the V gene TRBV6-1; 7 bases are a match to TRBD1. The CDR3 sequence is 16 residues long. Germline loops: CDR1 MNHNS, CDR2 SASEGT. V lost 4 bases, J lost 3 bases, and 8 bases stayed unmatched. The CDR3 DNA follows: TGTGCCAGCAGTGCCCTGGGACAGACACACACCGGGGAGCTGTTTTTT. It is translated as CASSALGQTHTGELFF.

The CDR3 DNA sequence: TGTGCCAGCAGCGCCAACCTCGGGGATACGCAGTATTTT. It yields the protein CASSANLGDTQYF. The rearrangement links TRBV5-4 to TRBJ2-3, with D hard to call. V shed 4 bases and J shed 6 bases, with 12 bases lying between them. The CDR3 runs to 13 residues. Germline lookup yields CDR1 SGHNT and CDR2 YYREEE (reference sequence).

Comment on this clone: The sample contains more than one DNA sequence encoding this CDR3. The chain couples TRBV2 to TRBJ1-1; possible D gene TRBD1, 6 bases. Trimming pared 6 bases from V and 0 bases from J, leaving 8 bases between. The V gene's germline CDR1 is SNHLY and CDR2 FYNNEI. This CDR3 has 13 amino acids. CDR3 loop: CASRTGLNTEAFF. The CDR3 DNA reads TGTGCCAGCAGGACAGGCCTGAACACTGAAGCTTTCTTT.

The DNA of the CDR3 is TGCAGTCAGGGGGCGACAGATACGCAGTATTTT. Its translation is CSQGATDTQYF. The genes are TRBV20-1 and TRBJ2-3; 8 nucleotides align to TRBD1. Germline CDR1 is DFQATT and CDR2 is SNEGSKA (reference sequence). The CDR3 extends over 11 amino acids. V lost 8 bases and J lost 3; bases outside the gene matches: 1.

The chain recombines TRBV10-3 with TRBJ1-1, with unresolved D. The germline V gene encodes CDR1 ENHRY and CDR2 SYGVKD. CDR3 size: 14 residues. The ends were cut back, 2 bases at V and 6 bases at J, with 13 bases in the middle. In DNA, the CDR3 is TGTGCCATCAGTGAGCTGGTAGGGCCGGCTGAAGCTTTCTTT. This codes for CAISELVGPAEAFF.

The rearrangement uses TRBV6-1 and TRBJ1-5; the match to TRBD1 covers 7 bases. The CDR3 covers 14 residues. The ends lost 2 bases at V and 6 bases at J; junction bases unmatched: 4. Per the germline V gene, CDR1 is MNHNS and CDR2 is SASEGT. The CDR3 is CASSENTGAQPQHF. CDR3 sequence (DNA): TGTGCCAGCAGTGAAAATACAGGGGCTCAGCCCCAGCATTTT.

The chain carries TRBV7-2 and TRBJ2-5, with 7 bases aligning to TRBD2. The germline CDR1 and CDR2 sequences are SGHTA and FQGNSA. CDR3 length: 13 amino acids. After removal of 1 base from V and 7 bases from J, the junction contained 3 bases not matched to a gene. DNA for the CDR3: TGTGCCAGCAGCTTAGGGAGGGAGGGGACCCAGTACTTC. Amino acids: CASSLGREGTQYF.

V is TRBV11-2 and J is TRBJ2-1; 9 positions agree with TRBD1. The length of the CDR3 is 15 residues. Per the germline V gene, CDR1 is SGHAT and CDR2 is FQNNGV. Unmatched junction bases numbered 8, after V lost 3 bases and J lost 8 bases. This CDR3 reads CASSLSAGQGYEQFF. The CDR3 bases are TGTGCCAGCAGCTTGTCAGCGGGACAGGGATATGAGCAGTTCTTC.

This chain uses TRBV5-1 with TRBJ2-7; the D gene is possibly TRBD1 (6 bases). The CDR3 is 15 residues long. V was trimmed by 4 bases and J by 1 base, leaving 15 bases between them. Germline CDR1 is SGHRS and CDR2 is YFSETQ. The chain's CDR3 is CASSPRQAVSYEQYF. Written as DNA, the CDR3 is TGCGCCAGCAGCCCCCGACAGGCTGTGTCCTACGAGCAGTACTTC.

J is TRBJ1-1 and V is TRBV7-6; weak D call: TRBD1 (6 bases). Trimming shortened V by 1 base and J by 0 bases, and 9 bases separated the two germline ends. CDR3 size: 15 residues. In germline, CDR1 is SGHVS, CDR2 FNYEAQ. The CDR3 is CASSLVGQMNTEAFF. The CDR3 nucleotides read TGTGCCAGCAGCTTAGTTGGACAGATGAACACTGAAGCTTTCTTT. Filled out from reference TRBV7-6 and TRBJ1-1, the complete variable domain reads GAGVSQSPRYKVTKRGQDVALRCDPISGHVSLYWYRQALGQGPEFLTYFNYEAQQDKSGLPNDRFSAERPEGSISTLTIQRTEQRDSAMYRCASSLVGQMNTEAFFGQGTRLTVV.

The rearrangement uses TRBV5-1 and TRBJ2-1; D is perhaps TRBD2 (6 bases). The V gene lost 3 bases and the J gene lost 4 bases, with 14 bases spanning the gap. Germline CDR1 is SGHRS and CDR2 is YFSETQ. The CDR3 is made up of 15 amino acids. In DNA, the CDR3 is TGCGCCAGCAGCTCTTGGGGGGATCCGTACAATGAGCAGTTCTTC. Its protein product is CASSSWGDPYNEQFF.

This clone was recorded only once. This rearrangement joins TRBV30 to TRBJ2-4, with no clear D. CDR3 length: 15 amino acids. Germline V lookup: CDR1 GTSNPN, CDR2 SVGIG (reference sequence). Trimming took 5 bases from V and 0 from J, leaving 14 bases between them. As DNA, the CDR3 is TGTGCCTGGGCCTCAGGCGCTCTAGCCAAAAACATTCAGTACTTC. Amino acids: CAWASGALAKNIQYF. Complete variable domain (other parts from reference TRBV30 and TRBJ2-4): SQTIHQWPATLVQPVGSPLSLECTVEGTSNPNLYWYRQAAGRGLQLLFYSVGIGQISSEVPQNLSASRPQDRQFILSSKKLLLSDSGFYLCAWASGALAKNIQYFGAGTRLSVL.

The chain couples TRBV2 to TRBJ2-7; D possibly matches TRBD1 or TRBD2 (5 bases each). Per the germline V gene, CDR1 is SNHLY and CDR2 is FYNNEI. The CDR3 spans 15 residues. The ends were cut back, 3 bases at V and 0 bases at J, with 12 bases in the middle. CDR3 bases: TGTGCCAGCAGTGACGAGGGGTATAGCTCCTACGAGCAGTACTTC. This translates into CASSDEGYSSYEQYF.

Comments on this clone: At the DNA level, this CDR3 is encoded by other sequences in the same sample as well. The chain uses TRBV5-1 and TRBJ2-5; TRBD2 might be the D (7 bases). V lost 6 bases and J lost 5, with 8 bases in between. Germline V CDR1 and CDR2: SGHRS, YFSETQ. The CDR3 extends over 11 amino acids. The CDR3 spells CASKGGETQYF. CDR3 nucleotides: TGCGCCAGCAAGGGGGGGGAGACCCAGTACTTC.

The chain carries TRBV18 and TRBJ2-4; possibly TRBD1 for D (7 bases). The CDR3 loop spans 13 amino acids. Germline CDR1 KGHSH, CDR2 LQKENI. V was cut by 1 base and J by 11 bases, with 12 bases left in between. CDR3 in amino acids: CASSPLDREVQYF. The CDR3 DNA is TGTGCCAGCTCACCACTCGACAGGGAGGTTCAGTACTTC.